These T cell receptor beta chains were read from a single sample in a study of sequential checkpoint blockade in melanoma. Clones were read by immunoSEQ multiplex PCR, and TCRdb kept only the in-frame ones, dropping some. The table has about 11,000 clones, 77% seen once. The sample here was CD8+ T cells sorted from blood (inferred from file names), taken from a patient given nivolumab and ipilimumab in sequence. These receptors all stem from a human donor with melanoma. The CDR3 runs from the conserved cysteine through the conserved F or W. The order of the fields is clone size, D gene, J gene, V gene, CDR3 DNA, CDR3 protein. A D gene is named only where the DNA matches it firmly. The size field is filled for only some rows; it gives once, few, many or a size class.

-,-,TRBJ1-3,TRBV4-2,TGTGCCAGCAGCCCACTAGGTCCCGGAAACACCATATATTTT,CASSPLGPGNTIYF
-,-,TRBJ2-7,TRBV29-1,TGCAGCGTAGCTAGCGACTCCTACGAGCAGTACTTC,CSVASDSYEQYF
once,-,TRBJ2-7,TRBV4-2,TGTGCCAGCAGCCAAGAAGGACTCGTTCCTTACGAGCAGTACTTC,CASSQEGLVPYEQYF
-,TRBD1,TRBJ1-6,TRBV2,TGTGCCAGCAGGGACAGGGGGTTGGGTTCACCCCTCCACTTT,CASRDRGLGSPLHF
-,TRBD2,TRBJ2-3,TRBV19,TGTGCCAGTACCGGGGGGGGAGCGGATACGCAGTATTTT,CASTGGGADTQYF
-,TRBD1,TRBJ1-2,TRBV9,TGTGCCAGCAGCCTGACAGGGAGTGGCTACACCTTC,CASSLTGSGYTF
few,TRBD2,TRBJ2-1,TRBV6-6,TGTGCCAGCAGGACTAGCGGGAGAGTGGGTGAGCAGTTCTTC,CASRTSGRVGEQFF
-,-,TRBJ2-7,TRBV9,TGTGCCAGCAGCGTAGATGGCATGACCTACGAGCAGTACTTC,CASSVDGMTYEQYF
few,-,TRBJ2-5,TRBV4-1,TGCGCCAGCAGCCACCCAAGACAGAGCATAGAGACCCAGTACTTC,CASSHPRQSIETQYF
few,-,TRBJ2-7,TRBV4-3,TGCGCCAGCAGCCAAGATATGCCCCGGGGTAGCTGGCACGAGCAGTACTTC,CASSQDMPRGSWHEQYF
once,-,TRBJ2-7,TRBV30,TGTGCCTGGAGTGTTCGAGGGGAGCAGTACTTC,CAWSVRGEQYF
-,-,TRBJ2-2,TRBV5-4,TGTGCCAGCAGCTTGGAACTAGGGGGTCCCGGGGAGCTGTTTTTT,CASSLELGGPGELFF
-,-,TRBJ1-4,TRBV27,TGTGCCAGCAGTGGGGCCCGGACCGTCACAACTAATGAAAAACTGTTTTTT,CASSGARTVTTNEKLFF
-,-,TRBJ2-1,TRBV5-1,TGCGCCTCCCAGTGGGGGCGGACATACAATGAGCAGTTCTTC,CASQWGRTYNEQFF
-,TRBD2,TRBJ2-1,TRBV6-1,TGTGCCAGCAGACTAGCGGGAGAGTATTATGAGCAGTTCTTC,CASRLAGEYYEQFF
-,TRBD2,TRBJ2-7,TRBV27,TGTGCCAGCAGTTTGGGTGCGGGAGAGTCCTACGAGCAGTACTTC,CASSLGAGESYEQYF
few,TRBD2,TRBJ2-2,TRBV27,TGTGCCAGCAGTTCCCCGGGACTAGTTTTCACCGGGGAGCTGTTTTTT,CASSSPGLVFTGELFF
-,TRBD2,TRBJ2-7,TRBV11-2,TGTGCCAGCAGCTTAACTAGCGGCCTTACCTACGAGCAGTACTTC,CASSLTSGLTYEQYF
-,TRBD2,TRBJ2-1,TRBV5-6,TGTGCCAGCAGCTCAGGACTAGCGGAACCCAATGAGCAGTTCTTC,CASSSGLAEPNEQFF
-,TRBD2,TRBJ2-7,TRBV5-1,TGCGCCAGCAGCCCCGCATCTAGCGGGAGGTACGAGCAGTACTTC,CASSPASSGRYEQYF
-,-,TRBJ1-1,TRBV7-2,TGTGCCAGCAGGCTCCAAATAGGGAGCACTGAAGCTTTCTTT,CASRLQIGSTEAFF
-,-,TRBJ2-7,TRBV7-8,TGTGCCAGCAGCAGCCTAGAGTACCACGAGCAGTACTTC,CASSSLEYHEQYF
-,-,TRBJ2-7,TRBV9,TGTGCCAGCAGCGTAGGGGGGGGAGGGGGCTACGAGCAGTACTTC,CASSVGGGGGYEQYF
-,-,TRBJ2-1,TRBV9,TGTGCCAGCAGCGTAGGGTTCAGGGAAAATGAGCAGTTCTTC,CASSVGFRENEQFF
-,TRBD1,TRBJ2-5,TRBV7-3,TGTGCCAGCAGCTCCAGACAGGGGGCAAGGGAGACCCAGTACTTC,CASSSRQGARETQYF
-,TRBD2,TRBJ2-1,TRBV6-1,TGTGCCTCGCACAGGGCGGGAGGGGGTAATGAGCAGTTCTTC,CASHRAGGGNEQFF
-,-,TRBJ1-5,TRBV19,TGTGCCAGTAGTCGCCAGGGCACTCAGCCCCAGCATTTT,CASSRQGTQPQHF
-,TRBD1,TRBJ2-7,TRBV9,TGTGCCAGCAGCGGCAAGACAGGGGAGGCCTACGAGCAGTACTTC,CASSGKTGEAYEQYF
-,-,TRBJ2-1,TRBV5-4,TGTGCCAGCAGCTCATCCAACTACAATGAGCAGTTCTTC,CASSSSNYNEQFF
-,-,TRBJ2-6,TRBV27,TGTGCCAGCAGCCACTCTGGGGCCAACGTCCTGACTTTC,CASSHSGANVLTF
-,-,TRBJ2-5,TRBV6-6,TGTGCCAGCAGTTACGGGACTCGCGAGACCCAGTACTTC,CASSYGTRETQYF
few,-,TRBJ2-4,TRBV27,TGTGCCAGTGGACAGCTAGCCAAAAACATTCAGTACTTC,CASGQLAKNIQYF
-,TRBD2,TRBJ2-7,TRBV11-2,TGTGCCAGCAGCCACGCGGGGAGGGATTACGAGCAGTACTTC,CASSHAGRDYEQYF
once,TRBD2,TRBJ2-1,TRBV2,TGTGCCAGCAGGGGGACTAGCGGCTCCTACAATGAGCAGTTCTTC,CASRGTSGSYNEQFF
-,TRBD2,TRBJ2-1,TRBV2,TGTGCCAGCAGACTAGCGGGTTCCTACAATGAGCAGTTCTTC,CASRLAGSYNEQFF
few,-,TRBJ1-1,TRBV9,TGTGCCAGCAGCGTAGCGGGAAACACTGAAGCTTTCTTT,CASSVAGNTEAFF
-,TRBD2,TRBJ2-2,TRBV7-7,TGTGCCAGCAGCTCGACTAGCGGGAGTTCCGGGGAGCTGTTTTTT,CASSSTSGSSGELFF
-,TRBD2,TRBJ2-1,TRBV5-1,TGCGCCAGCAGCCGCTCTAGCGGGAGGGCCCTCTACAATGAGCAGTTCTTC,CASSRSSGRALYNEQFF
-,TRBD2,TRBJ2-7,TRBV4-1,TGCGCCAGCAGCCAAGTACTAGCGGGATACTCCGAGCAGTACTTC,CASSQVLAGYSEQYF